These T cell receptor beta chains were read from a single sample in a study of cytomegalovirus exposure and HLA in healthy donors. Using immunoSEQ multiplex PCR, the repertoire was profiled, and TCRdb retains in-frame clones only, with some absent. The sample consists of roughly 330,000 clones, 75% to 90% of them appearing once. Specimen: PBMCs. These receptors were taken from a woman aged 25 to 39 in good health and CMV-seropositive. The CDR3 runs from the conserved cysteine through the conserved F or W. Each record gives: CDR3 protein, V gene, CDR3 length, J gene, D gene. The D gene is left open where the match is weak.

CDR3 protein: CAISESTSGGADTQYF; V gene: TRBV10-3; CDR3 length: 16; J gene: TRBJ2-3; D gene: TRBD2
CDR3 protein: CASSVGLVNEQFF; V gene: TRBV9; CDR3 length: 13; J gene: TRBJ2-1; D gene: -
CDR3 protein: CASSLVRTNNEQFF; V gene: TRBV7-2; CDR3 length: 14; J gene: TRBJ2-1; D gene: -
CDR3 protein: CASSLFGTGFNEQYF; V gene: TRBV5-1; CDR3 length: 15; J gene: TRBJ2-7; D gene: TRBD1
CDR3 protein: CASRATGDYGYTF; V gene: TRBV6-5; CDR3 length: 13; J gene: TRBJ1-2; D gene: TRBD1
CDR3 protein: CASSQESSGGAGTGELFF; V gene: TRBV4-2; CDR3 length: 18; J gene: TRBJ2-2; D gene: TRBD2
CDR3 protein: CASSLSAGLGYEQYF; V gene: TRBV27; CDR3 length: 15; J gene: TRBJ2-7; D gene: -
CDR3 protein: CASRQGSGEKLFF; V gene: TRBV5-1; CDR3 length: 13; J gene: TRBJ1-4; D gene: -
CDR3 protein: CASSYGRPGLNTEAFF; V gene: TRBV6-5; CDR3 length: 16; J gene: TRBJ1-1; D gene: -
CDR3 protein: CASSPRFPSSGSNEQFF; V gene: TRBV11-1; CDR3 length: 17; J gene: TRBJ2-1; D gene: TRBD2
CDR3 protein: CASSPRFGHAVGYTF; V gene: TRBV7-7; CDR3 length: 15; J gene: TRBJ1-2; D gene: -
CDR3 protein: CASSLQGGGLSTGELFF; V gene: TRBV28; CDR3 length: 17; J gene: TRBJ2-2; D gene: -
CDR3 protein: CASSYSLRGSGNTIYF; V gene: TRBV6-5; CDR3 length: 16; J gene: TRBJ1-3; D gene: -
CDR3 protein: CASSVGQGEGNTEAFF; V gene: TRBV9; CDR3 length: 16; J gene: TRBJ1-1; D gene: TRBD1
CDR3 protein: CSVGLAEETQYF; V gene: TRBV29-1; CDR3 length: 12; J gene: TRBJ2-5; D gene: TRBD2
CDR3 protein: CSVAGGYGYTF; V gene: TRBV29-1; CDR3 length: 11; J gene: TRBJ1-2; D gene: -
CDR3 protein: CASSSAGLNTEAFF; V gene: TRBV9; CDR3 length: 14; J gene: TRBJ1-1; D gene: -
CDR3 protein: CASNRVPGQPTVGSPLHF; V gene: TRBV6-4; CDR3 length: 18; J gene: TRBJ1-6; D gene: -